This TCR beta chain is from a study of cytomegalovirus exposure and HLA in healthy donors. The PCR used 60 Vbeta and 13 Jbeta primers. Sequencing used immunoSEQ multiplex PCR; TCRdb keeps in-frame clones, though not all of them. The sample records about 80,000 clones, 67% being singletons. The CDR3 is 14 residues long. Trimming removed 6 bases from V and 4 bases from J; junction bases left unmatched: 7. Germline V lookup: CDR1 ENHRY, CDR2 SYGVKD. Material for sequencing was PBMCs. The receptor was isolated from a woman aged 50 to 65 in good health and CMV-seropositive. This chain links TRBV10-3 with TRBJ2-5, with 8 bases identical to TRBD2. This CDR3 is CAIRSGTSVETQYF. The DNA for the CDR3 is TGTGCCATCAGGTCCGGGACTAGTGTAGAGACCCAGTACTTC.